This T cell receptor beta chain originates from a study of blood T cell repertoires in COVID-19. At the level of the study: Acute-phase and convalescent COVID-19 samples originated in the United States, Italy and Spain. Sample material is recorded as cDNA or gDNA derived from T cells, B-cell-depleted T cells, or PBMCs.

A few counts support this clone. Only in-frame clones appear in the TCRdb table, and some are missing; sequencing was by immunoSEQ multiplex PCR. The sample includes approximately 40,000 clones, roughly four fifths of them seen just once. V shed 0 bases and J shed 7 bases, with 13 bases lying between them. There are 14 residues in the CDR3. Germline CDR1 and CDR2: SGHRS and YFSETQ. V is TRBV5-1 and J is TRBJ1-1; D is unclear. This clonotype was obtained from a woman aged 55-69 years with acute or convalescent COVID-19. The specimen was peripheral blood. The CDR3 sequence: CASSLAPGGIEAFF. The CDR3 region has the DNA TGCGCCAGCAGCTTGGCCCCAGGAGGGATTGAAGCTTTCTTT.